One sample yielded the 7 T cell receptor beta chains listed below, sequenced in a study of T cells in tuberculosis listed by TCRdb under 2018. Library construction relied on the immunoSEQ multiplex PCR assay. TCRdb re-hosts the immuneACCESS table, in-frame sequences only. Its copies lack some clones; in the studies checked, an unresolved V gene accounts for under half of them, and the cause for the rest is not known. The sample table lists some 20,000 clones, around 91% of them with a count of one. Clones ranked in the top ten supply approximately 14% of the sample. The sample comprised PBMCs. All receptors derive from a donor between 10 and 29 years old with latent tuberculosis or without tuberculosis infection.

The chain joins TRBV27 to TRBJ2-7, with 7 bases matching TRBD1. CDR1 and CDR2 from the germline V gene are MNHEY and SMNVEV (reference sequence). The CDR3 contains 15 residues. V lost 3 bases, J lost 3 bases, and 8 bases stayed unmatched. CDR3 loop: CASSFSRAGGYEQYF. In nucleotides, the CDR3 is TGTGCCAGCAGTTTTAGTCGGGCAGGGGGCTACGAGCAGTACTTC.

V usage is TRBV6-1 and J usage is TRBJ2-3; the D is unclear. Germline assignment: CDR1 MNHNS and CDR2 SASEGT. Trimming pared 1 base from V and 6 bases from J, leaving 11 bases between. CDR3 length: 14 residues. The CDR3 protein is CASSEGYAQDTQYF. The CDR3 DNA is TGTGCCAGCAGTGAAGGGTACGCCCAGGATACGCAGTATTTT.

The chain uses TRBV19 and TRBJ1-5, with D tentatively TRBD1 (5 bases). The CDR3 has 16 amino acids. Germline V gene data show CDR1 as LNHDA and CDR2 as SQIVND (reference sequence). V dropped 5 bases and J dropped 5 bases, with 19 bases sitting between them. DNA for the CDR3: TGTGCCAGTAGTCCGATGGAGAATCGGGGGGATCAGCCCCAGCATTTT. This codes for CASSPMENRGDQPQHF.

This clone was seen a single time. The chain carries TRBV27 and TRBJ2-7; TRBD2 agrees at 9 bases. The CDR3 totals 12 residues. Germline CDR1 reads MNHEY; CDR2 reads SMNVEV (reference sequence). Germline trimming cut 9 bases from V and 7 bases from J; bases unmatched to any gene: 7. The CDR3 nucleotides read TGTGCCAGTAGGACTAGCGCGAGAGAGCAGTACTTC. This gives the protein CASRTSAREQYF.

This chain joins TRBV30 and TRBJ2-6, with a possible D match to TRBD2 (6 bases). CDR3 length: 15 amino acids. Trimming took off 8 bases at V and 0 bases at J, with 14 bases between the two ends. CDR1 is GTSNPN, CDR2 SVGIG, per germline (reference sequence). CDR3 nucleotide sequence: TGTGCCCTCTCCGTCGGGAGCTCTGGGGCCAACGTCCTGACTTTC. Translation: CALSVGSSGANVLTF.

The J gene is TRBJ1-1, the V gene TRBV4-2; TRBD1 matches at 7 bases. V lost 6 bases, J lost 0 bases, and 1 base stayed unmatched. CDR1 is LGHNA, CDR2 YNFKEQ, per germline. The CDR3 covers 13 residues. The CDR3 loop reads CASRGQLNTEAFF. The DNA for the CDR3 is TGTGCCAGCAGGGGACAGCTGAACACTGAAGCTTTCTTT.

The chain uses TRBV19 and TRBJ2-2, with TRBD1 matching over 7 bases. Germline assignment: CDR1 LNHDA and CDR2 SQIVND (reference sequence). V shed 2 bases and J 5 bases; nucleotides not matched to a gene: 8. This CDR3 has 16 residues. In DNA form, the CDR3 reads TGTGCCAGTAGTATACTCGACAGGGCCCGAACCGGGGAGCTGTTTTTT. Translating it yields CASSILDRARTGELFF.